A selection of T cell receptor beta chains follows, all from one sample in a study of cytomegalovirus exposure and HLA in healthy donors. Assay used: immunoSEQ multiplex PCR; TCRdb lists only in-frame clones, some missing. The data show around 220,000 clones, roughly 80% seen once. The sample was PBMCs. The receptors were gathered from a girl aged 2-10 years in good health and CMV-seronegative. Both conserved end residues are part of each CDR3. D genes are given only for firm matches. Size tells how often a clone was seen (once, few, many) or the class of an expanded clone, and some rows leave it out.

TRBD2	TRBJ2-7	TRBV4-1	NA	TGCGCCAGCAGCCATGGGAGGGACTATTCCTACGAGCAGTACTTC	CASSHGRDYSYEQYF
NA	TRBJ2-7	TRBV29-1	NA	TGCAGCGTGGGGCAGGGAGGGGGGTATGCGCAGTACTTC	CSVGQGGGYAQYF
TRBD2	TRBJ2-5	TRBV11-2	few	TGTGCCAGCAGCTTAGCGCCGGGACTAGCGGGGGCAGAGACCCAGTACTTC	CASSLAPGLAGAETQYF
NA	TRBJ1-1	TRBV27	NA	TGTGCCAGCAGTATCAGGTGGGACACTGAAGCTTTCTTT	CASSIRWDTEAFF
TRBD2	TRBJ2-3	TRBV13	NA	TGTGCCAGCAGCTTAGCCCTGGAGCGGGGGAGCACAGATACGCAGTATTTT	CASSLALERGSTDTQYF
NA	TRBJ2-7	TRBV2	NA	TGTGCCAGCAGCGAGGCCTCTCCTGCCTCCTACGAGCAGTACTTC	CASSEASPASYEQYF
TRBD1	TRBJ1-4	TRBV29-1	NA	TGCAGCGTTCAGTACGGGACAGGGGATGGAAAACTGTTTTTT	CSVQYGTGDGKLFF
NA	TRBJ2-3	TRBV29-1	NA	TGCAGCCACAGACGACTATTCACAGATACGCAGTATTTT	CSHRRLFTDTQYF
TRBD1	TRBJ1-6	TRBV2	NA	TGTGCCAGCAGTGAAGCTGACAGGGGTAATTCACCCCTCCACTTT	CASSEADRGNSPLHF
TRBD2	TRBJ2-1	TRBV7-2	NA	TGTGCCAGCAGCCCCGAAGCGGGGGCCCGGCATAATGAGCAGTTCTTC	CASSPEAGARHNEQFF
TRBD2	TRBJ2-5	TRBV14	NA	TGTGCCAGCAGCCAGGGAGGGACCGTCCAAGAGACCCAGTACTTC	CASSQGGTVQETQYF
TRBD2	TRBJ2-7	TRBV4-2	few	TGTGCCAGCAGCCAGTATATCCTTGCGGGAGAGGGGCTCGAGCAGTACTTC	CASSQYILAGEGLEQYF
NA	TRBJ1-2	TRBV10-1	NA	TGCGCCAGCGTACCTCCAGGGCCCAACTATGGCTACACCTTC	CASVPPGPNYGYTF
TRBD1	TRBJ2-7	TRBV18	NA	TGTGCCAGCTCATTCTATCCGGGACAGGGGAATAACGAGCAGTACTTC	CASSFYPGQGNNEQYF
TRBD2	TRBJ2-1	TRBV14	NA	TGTGCCAGCAGCCCTCCGGGACTAGCGAACTACAATGAGCAGTTCTTC	CASSPPGLANYNEQFF
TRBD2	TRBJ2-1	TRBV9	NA	TGTGCCAGCAGCGCTGACGGGGGGTACTCCTACAATGAGCAGTTCTTC	CASSADGGYSYNEQFF
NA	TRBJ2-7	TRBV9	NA	TGTGCCAGCAGCGTAGGGGGAGCCCGCTGGAAGCAGTACTTC	CASSVGGARWKQYF
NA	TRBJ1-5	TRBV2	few	TGTGCCAGCAGGGAAAAATTCAGAACCGATCAGCCCCAGCATTTT	CASREKFRTDQPQHF
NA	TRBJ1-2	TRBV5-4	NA	TGTGCCAGCAGCCCCGACAAATTTGGCTACACCTTC	CASSPDKFGYTF
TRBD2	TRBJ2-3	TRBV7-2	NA	TGTGCCAGCAGCTTACGACTAGCGGGGTCCACAGATACGCAGTATTTT	CASSLRLAGSTDTQYF
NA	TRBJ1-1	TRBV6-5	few	TGTGCCAGCGGGCACCCGGGGGTTCAGAAAGCTTTCTTT	CASGHPGVQKAFF
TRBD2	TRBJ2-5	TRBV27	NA	TGTGCCAGCAGTTTACTAGCGGCACAAGAGACCCAGTACTTC	CASSLLAAQETQYF
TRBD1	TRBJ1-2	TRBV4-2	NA	TGTGCCAGCAGCCAACTCCGGACAGGGAGGGACTATGGCTACACCTTC	CASSQLRTGRDYGYTF